Listed here is a single TCR beta chain. Per the original data handling: Amplification of reference gene primers was used by the study to estimate nucleated cell counts. The method was immunoSEQ multiplex PCR; TCRdb's version includes in-frame clones alone and lacks a portion of them. Clonal size and the V and J genes are those of that table, whereas D and trimming came from the DNA. This table has tens of thousands of clones, 85% to 95% appearing once. The entry originates in a study of blood T cell repertoires in COVID-19. CDR1 and CDR2 from the germline V gene are MDHEN and SYDVKM. V was cut by 5 bases and J by 3 bases, with 11 bases left in between. The length of the CDR3 is 13 residues.

The sequencing sample was made of peripheral blood. The origin of this receptor is a man between 65 and 85 years old with active COVID-19. This chain joins TRBV28 and TRBJ2-7, with D perhaps TRBD1 (5 bases). Here the CDR3 DNA reads TGTGCCAGCAGTCTACACAGGAACTACGAGCAGTACTTC. Protein product: CASSLHRNYEQYF.